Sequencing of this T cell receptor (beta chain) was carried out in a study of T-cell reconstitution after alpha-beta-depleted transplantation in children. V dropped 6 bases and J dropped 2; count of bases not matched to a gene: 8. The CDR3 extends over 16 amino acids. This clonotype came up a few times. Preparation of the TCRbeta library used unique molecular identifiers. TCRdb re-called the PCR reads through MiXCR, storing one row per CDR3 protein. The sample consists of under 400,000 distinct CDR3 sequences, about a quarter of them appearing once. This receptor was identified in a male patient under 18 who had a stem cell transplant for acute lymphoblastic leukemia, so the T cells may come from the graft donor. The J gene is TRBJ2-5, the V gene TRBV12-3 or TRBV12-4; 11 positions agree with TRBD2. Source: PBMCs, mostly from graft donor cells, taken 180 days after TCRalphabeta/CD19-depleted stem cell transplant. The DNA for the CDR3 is TGTGCCAGCAGACACCGGACTAGCGGGCCTCAAGAGACCCAGTACTTC. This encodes CASRHRTSGPQETQYF.